This TCR beta chain was identified during a study of CD8+CD57+ T cells in acquired aplastic anemia. Study-wide background: Sorting CD4+ and CD8+ cells gave DNA averaging approximately 3 ug.

Patients sequenced had flow cytometry evidence of CD8+CD57+ cell expansion. Genomic DNA templated the TCR beta VDJ and CDR3 profiling. TCRdb passed the reads through MiXCR, listing each CDR3 protein once. Here the sample spans hundreds of thousands of distinct CDR3 sequences, approximately 33% being singletons. This sequence was found in a human donor with aplastic anemia. The material sequenced was sorted CD4+, CD8+, or CD8+CD57+ T cells (not recorded which) from PBMCs.

The CDR3 region has the DNA TGTGCCACCAGCAGCTTAGGGACAGGTCGTTACGAGCAGTACTTC. Amino acid sequence: CATSSLGTGRYEQYF. The chain employs TRBV24-1 and TRBJ2-7; 8 bases line up with TRBD1. The CDR3 loop spans 15 amino acids. V gave up 7 bases and J gave up 4 bases; unmatched junction bases: 11. Germline loops: CDR1 KGHDR, CDR2 SFDVKD.